What follows are 23 T cell receptor beta chains derived from one specimen sequenced in a study of cytomegalovirus exposure and HLA in healthy donors. The study ran its PCR with 60 Vbeta and 13 Jbeta primers. Method: immunoSEQ multiplex PCR; TCRdb's copy keeps in-frame clones and lacks some. This table has about 94,000 clones, roughly three quarters appearing once. Sequenced: PBMCs. These receptors originate from a young man in good health and CMV-seronegative.

The V and J genes are TRBV5-4 and TRBJ2-7; 8 positions agree with TRBD2. The CDR3 length is 18 residues. V shed 3 bases, J shed 5 bases, and the junction held 19 bases outside the gene matches. Germline CDR1 reads SGHNT; CDR2 reads YYREEE (reference sequence). The DNA of the CDR3 is TGTGCCAGCAGCTGGGGTCCTGGACTAGCCCAGTTCGGACACGAGCAGTACTTC. It translates to CASSWGPGLAQFGHEQYF.

The gene calls are TRBV5-8 and TRBJ1-2; 7 bases line up with TRBD1. The CDR3 contains 13 residues. V lost 0 bases, J lost 8 bases, and 4 bases stayed unmatched. From germline, CDR1 is SGHTS and CDR2 YDEGEE. CDR3 sequence reads: CASSLVGGDGYTF. The CDR3 DNA is TGTGCCAGCAGCTTGGTAGGGGGCGACGGCTACACCTTC.

The J gene is TRBJ2-5, the V gene TRBV5-6; D is possibly TRBD1 (5 bases). Germline V gives CDR1 SGHDT, CDR2 YYEEEE. CDR3 length: 14 residues. V lost 3 bases and J lost 2, with 11 bases in between. The CDR3 region is CASSSQTVQETQYF. The CDR3 DNA sequence: TGTGCCAGCAGCTCCCAGACAGTACAAGAGACCCAGTACTTC.

The chain employs TRBV29-1 and TRBJ2-7; 8 nucleotides match TRBD2. After removal of 6 bases from V and 6 bases from J, the junction contained 13 bases not matched to a gene. The CDR3 covers 14 residues. Germline V gene sequence: CDR1 SQVTM, CDR2 ANQGSEA. The CDR3 bases are TGCAGCGTCCTCGGGCGAGCGGGAGAATTCGAGCAGTACTTC. Translating gives CSVLGRAGEFEQYF.

V gene TRBV28 combines with J gene TRBJ2-2, with D possibly TRBD1 on 5 matching bases. V was shortened by 3 bases and J by 6 bases, with 5 bases between the two germline ends. The CDR3 has 12 residues. Germline assignment: CDR1 MDHEN and CDR2 SYDVKM. The CDR3 loop is CASSFRAGELFF. DNA for the CDR3: TGTGCCAGCAGTTTCAGGGCCGGGGAGCTGTTTTTT. Full variable domain (outside the CDR3, taken from reference TRBV28 and TRBJ2-2): DVKVTQSSRYLVKRTGEKVFLECVQDMDHENMFWYRQDPGLGLRLIYFSYDVKMKEKGDIPEGYSVSREKKERFSLILESASTNQTSMYLCASSFRAGELFFGEGSRLTVL.

This chain links TRBV11-3 with TRBJ2-3; TRBD2 matches 8 bases. CDR3 size: 15 residues. Germline V CDR1 and CDR2: SGHNT, YENEEA. Losses at the gene ends were 5 bases for V and 2 bases for J; bases not matched to a gene: 6. Here the CDR3 DNA reads TGTGCCAGCAGCGACCGGGGGGGCCCCACAGATACGCAGTATTTT. It specifies CASSDRGGPTDTQYF.

This chain links TRBV7-6 with TRBJ1-2; TRBD1 matches at 7 bases. There are 16 residues in the CDR3. Germline V CDR1 and CDR2: SGHVS, FNYEAQ. V lost 5 bases and J lost 5; bases outside the gene matches: 14. This chain's CDR3 is CASSERDRRIGYGYTF. CDR3 in DNA: TGTGCCAGCAGCGAACGGGACAGACGCATCGGGTATGGCTACACCTTC.

CDR3: CAISGSQGSRTYEQYF. The CDR3 DNA is TGTGCCATCAGTGGTTCACAGGGGTCCCGTACCTACGAGCAGTACTTC. This rearrangement joins TRBV10-3 to TRBJ2-7, with 7 positions matching TRBD1. Germline V lookup: CDR1 ENHRY, CDR2 SYGVKD. This CDR3 is 16 amino acids long. Trimming removed 4 bases from V and 2 bases from J; junction bases left unmatched: 11.

This clone was picked up a small number of times. The V gene is TRBV11-3, the J gene TRBJ1-1, with D possibly being TRBD1 (5 bases). Germline CDR1 is SGHNT and CDR2 is YENEEA. This CDR3 region has 17 residues. Trimming cost V 2 bases and J 6 bases, with 22 bases left between them. In DNA, the CDR3 is TGTGCCAGCAGCTTAACTCCCCTCGGGCAGGGCGTCGCTGAAGCTTTCTTT. It yields the protein CASSLTPLGQGVAEAFF.

The chain joins TRBV2 to TRBJ1-4; D gene uncertain. This CDR3 comprises 16 residues. The germline V and J ends were trimmed by 0 bases and 9 bases, with 17 bases remaining between them. Germline CDR1 SNHLY, CDR2 FYNNEI. CDR3: CASSEARAPSLKKLFF. As DNA, the CDR3 is TGTGCCAGCAGTGAAGCGCGGGCACCTTCGCTGAAAAAACTGTTTTTT.

This chain joins TRBV15 and TRBJ2-3; TRBD1 agrees at 10 bases. This CDR3 region has 16 residues. Germline V gives CDR1 LNHNV, CDR2 YYDKDF (reference sequence). Germline trimming cut 0 bases from V and 4 bases from J; bases unmatched to any gene: 4. The CDR3, as DNA: TGTGCCACCAGCAGAGATGGCGGGACAGGGGCAGATACGCAGTATTTT. It encodes CATSRDGGTGADTQYF. The complete variable domain, with remaining parts taken from reference TRBV15 and TRBJ2-3, reads DAMVIQNPRYQVTQFGKPVTLSCSQTLNHNVMYWYQQKSSQAPKLLFHYYDKDFNNEADTPDNFQSRRPNTSFCFLDIRSPGLGDTAMYLCATSRDGGTGADTQYFGPGTRLTVL.

The V call is TRBV5-1, the J call TRBJ2-5; 10 nucleotides align to TRBD1. V was pared by 5 bases and J by 5 bases, with 6 bases of the junction left unmatched. Germline V gives CDR1 SGHRS, CDR2 YFSETQ. The CDR3 runs to 14 residues. The DNA for the CDR3 is TGCGCCAGCAGACCGGGACAGGGGACCGAGACCCAGTACTTC. This encodes CASRPGQGTETQYF.

This CDR3 is CASSLFNYEQYF. As DNA, the CDR3 is TGTGCCAGCAGTTTATTCAACTACGAGCAGTACTTC. The rearrangement links TRBV28 to TRBJ2-7; D is unresolved. V lost 1 base to trimming and J lost 3 bases, with 4 bases between them. Looked up from germline, CDR1 is MDHEN and CDR2 is SYDVKM. CDR3 length: 12 residues.

This clone was counted a single time. The rearrangement joins TRBV11-2 to TRBJ2-3, with D possibly TRBD2 on 5 matching bases. This CDR3 has 11 residues. Germline CDR1 SGHAT, CDR2 FQNNGV. V lost 3 bases to trimming and J lost 10 bases, with 8 bases between them. CDR3 loop: CASSFSASQYF. CDR3 coding DNA: TGTGCCAGCAGCTTTAGCGCTTCGCAGTATTTT.

This clone was counted only a few times. The chain employs TRBV6-5 and TRBJ1-2, with a tentative D call TRBD1 (6 bases). The CDR3 consists of 14 residues. V was pared by 2 bases and J by 5 bases, with 12 bases between. CDR1 is MNHEY and CDR2 is SVGAGI in the germline V gene. For the CDR3, the DNA is TGTGCCAGCAGTTACCAACAGGGACCGTATGGCTACACCTTC. This codes for CASSYQQGPYGYTF.

The genes are TRBV6-5 and TRBJ2-3, with 8 bases lining up with TRBD1. Germline-derived CDR1 and CDR2 are MNHEY and SVGAGI. Trimming at V came to 0 bases and at J to 1 base, leaving 3 bases not matched to a gene. The CDR3 has 16 residues. The DNA for the CDR3 is TGTGCCAGCAGTTACTCCGGGACAGGCCGCACAGATACGCAGTATTTT. Encoded protein: CASSYSGTGRTDTQYF.

The chain recombines TRBV2 with TRBJ1-2, with 10 bases lining up with TRBD1. The germline gives CDR1 SNHLY, CDR2 FYNNEI. The CDR3 runs 13 residues. With V trimmed by 4 bases and J by 6 bases, 2 bases remained unmatched. The CDR3 spells CASSGTGGHGYTF. DNA for the CDR3: TGTGCCAGCAGTGGGACAGGGGGGCATGGCTACACCTTC.

This clone was counted a few times. The chain has TRBV11-2 and TRBJ1-6; 8 positions match TRBD1. The ends lost 0 bases at V and 1 base at J; junction bases unmatched: 8. CDR3 length equals 19 residues. In germline, CDR1 is SGHAT, CDR2 FQNNGV. The CDR3 loop is CASSLEGAGGGSYNSPLHF. DNA of the CDR3: TGTGCCAGCAGCTTAGAAGGGGCAGGGGGCGGATCCTATAATTCACCCCTCCACTTT.

This chain uses TRBV28 with TRBJ1-2, with TRBD1 matching over 10 bases. The CDR3 runs 15 residues. Trimming removed 5 bases from V and 7 bases from J; junction bases left unmatched: 10. The germline V gene encodes CDR1 MDHEN and CDR2 SYDVKM. In DNA, the CDR3 is TGTGCCAGCAGTCCACCGGGACAGGGGAGATTTGGCTACACCTTC. This codes for CASSPPGQGRFGYTF.

The chain carries TRBV7-2 and TRBJ2-1; 11 nucleotides line up with TRBD2. CDR3 size: 15 residues. The V gene end was trimmed by 5 bases and the J gene end by 7 bases; junction bases not matched to a gene: 7. Germline V gene sequence: CDR1 SGHTA, CDR2 FQGNSA. This CDR3 reads CASSALAGGGNEQFF. DNA for the CDR3: TGTGCCAGCAGCGCCCTAGCGGGAGGAGGGAATGAGCAGTTCTTC. The full variable domain, completed using reference TRBV7-2 and TRBJ2-1, is GAGVSQSPSNKVTEKGKDVELRCDPISGHTALYWYRQSLGQGLEFLIYFQGNSAPDKSGLPSDRFSAERTGGSVSTLTIQRTQQEDSAVYLCASSALAGGGNEQFFGPGTRLTVL.

The chain has TRBV27 and TRBJ2-7, with D tentatively TRBD2 (6 bases). Germline V gene lookup returns CDR1 MNHEY and CDR2 SMNVEV (reference sequence). V was clipped by 5 bases and J by 4 bases, with 15 bases between them. CDR3 size: 14 residues. The CDR3 nucleotides are TGTGCCAGCAGTACACGACCGGGAGCTTACGAGCAGTACTTC. It encodes CASSTRPGAYEQYF.

The gene calls are TRBV11-2 and TRBJ2-1, with TRBD2 matching over 15 bases. J lost 6 bases, V lost 1 base, and 4 bases had no gene match. The CDR3 length is 17 residues. CDR1 and CDR2 from the germline V gene are SGHAT and FQNNGV. CDR3 nucleotides: TGTGCCAGCAGCTTAGGGACTAGCGGGGGGGAAGCCAATGAGCAGTTCTTC. It encodes CASSLGTSGGEANEQFF.

The CDR3 nucleotides read TGTGCCAGCAGCTCTTCGTACCAAGAGACCCAGTACTTC. It yields the protein CASSSSYQETQYF. The J gene is TRBJ2-5, the V gene TRBV7-2, with D unclear. The CDR3 covers 13 residues. Germline values: CDR1 SGHTA, CDR2 FQGNSA. The ends were cut back, 4 bases at V and 0 bases at J, with 6 bases in the middle.